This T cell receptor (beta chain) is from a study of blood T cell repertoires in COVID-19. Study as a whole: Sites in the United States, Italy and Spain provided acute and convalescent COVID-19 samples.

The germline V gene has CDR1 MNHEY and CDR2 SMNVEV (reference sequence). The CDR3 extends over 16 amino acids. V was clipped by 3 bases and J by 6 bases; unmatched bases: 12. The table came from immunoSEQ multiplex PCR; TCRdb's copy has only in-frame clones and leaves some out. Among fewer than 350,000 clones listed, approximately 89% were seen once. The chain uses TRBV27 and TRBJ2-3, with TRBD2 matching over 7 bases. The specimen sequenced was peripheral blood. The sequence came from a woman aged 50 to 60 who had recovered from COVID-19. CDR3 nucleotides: TGTGCCAGCAGTTTCAGACTAGCAGGTCCCACGGATACGCAGTATTTT. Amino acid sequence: CASSFRLAGPTDTQYF.